This T cell receptor (beta chain) was retrieved from a study of cytomegalovirus exposure and HLA in healthy donors. Study details: An early data release held 80 million or so unique TCRs from HLA-typed donors. The study's findings and limits: CMV serostatus stood as the only immune exposure information on hand. A few V segments could not be told apart, such as TRBV6-2 and TRBV6-3, and were left out.

In regard to this clone: The antigen is unknown.

Use of 60 Vbeta and 13 Jbeta primers characterized the PCR. Data came from immunoSEQ multiplex PCR; TCRdb stores just in-frame clones and leaves some out. The sample consists of 90,000 to 120,000 clones, roughly 80% of them appearing once. The germline CDR1 and CDR2 sequences are MRHNA and SNTAGT. Between the trimmed V and J ends, which lost 0 bases and 10 bases, there was a span of 13 bases. The CDR3 sequence is 15 residues long. The source of this sequence is a woman in her forties in good health and CMV-seronegative. The chain joins TRBV6-4 to TRBJ1-6; weak D call: TRBD1 (6 bases). Sequencing used PBMCs. CDR3 coding DNA: TGTGCCAGCAGTGACTCGGCCAGGGGAGTATCACCCCTCCACTTT. As protein: CASSDSARGVSPLHF.